This entry features one T cell receptor beta chain sequence. Its antigen is unknown. These data belong to a study of Ad26.COV2.S vaccination and SARS-CoV-2 variants. Findings and caveats of the study: A substantial breadth of spike-specific CD8+ and CD4+ T cell responses after vaccination has been reported.

Treatment defined: some 20 received Ad26.COV2.S at low or high dose, single or two shots; five or six received placebo; per-sample allocation not given. Sampling took place 63 days after the first vaccine or placebo injection. The donor was a Boston adult aged 18-55 years. Germline CDR1 and CDR2: LGHNA and YNFKEQ. This CDR3 has 16 residues. The germline V and J ends were trimmed by 3 bases and 0 bases, with 14 bases remaining between them. Libraries were prepared by immunoSEQ multiplex PCR; TCRdb keeps only in-frame clonotypes and omits some of them. The sample consists of approximately 250,000 clones, 70% to 90% of them appearing once.

Here the sequenced sample was peripheral blood, taken in a trial of Ad26.COV2.S vaccine versus placebo. The chain links TRBV4-2 to TRBJ1-2; D not certain. The receptor's source is a person between 18 and 65 years old who received the Ad26.COV2.S COVID-19 vaccine or a placebo. The CDR3 sequence is CASSHIGRATNYGYTF. CDR3 DNA: TGTGCCAGCAGCCATATAGGACGGGCCACTAACTATGGCTACACCTTC.